The 7 T cell receptor beta chains below come from one sample, sequenced in a study of blood T cell repertoires in COVID-19. Produced via immunoSEQ multiplex PCR; TCRdb's table is partial and in-frame only. The table includes around 200,000 clones, around nine tenths detected once. The sequenced sample consisted of peripheral blood. All receptors derive from a woman aged 18-35 years who had recovered from COVID-19.

V is TRBV11-2 and J is TRBJ2-5, with 8 bases matching TRBD1. The V gene's germline CDR1 is SGHAT and CDR2 FQNNGV. The CDR3 has 14 amino acids. The V gene end was trimmed by 5 bases and the J gene end by 5 bases; junction bases not matched to a gene: 7. The CDR3 sequence is CASSKDRVRETQYF. The CDR3, as DNA: TGTGCCAGCAGCAAGGACAGGGTACGTGAGACCCAGTACTTC.

This rearrangement joins TRBV5-1 to TRBJ1-2; unclear D gene. The V gene's germline CDR1 is SGHRS and CDR2 YFSETQ. This CDR3 is 14 amino acids long. Trimming cost V 0 bases and J 7 bases, with 13 bases left between them. The DNA of the CDR3 is TGCGCCAGCAGCTTGGGGGCCTCGGATGGTGGCTACACCTTC. As protein: CASSLGASDGGYTF.

In its sample, this clone was seen once. The chain is built from TRBV5-4 and TRBJ2-1, with 7 bases identical to TRBD2. Germline V lookup: CDR1 SGHNT, CDR2 YYREEE (reference sequence). The V and J ends lost 1 base and 10 bases, in that order; junction bases with no gene match: 5. This CDR3 has 13 residues. This chain's CDR3 is CASSLWGGREQFF. The CDR3 DNA follows: TGTGCCAGCAGCTTGTGGGGGGGTAGGGAGCAGTTCTTC.

The chain links TRBV7-3 to TRBJ2-1, with a possible D match to TRBD2 (6 bases). The CDR3 spans 15 residues. V was pared by 5 bases and J by 5 bases, with 16 bases between. The V gene's germline CDR1 is SGHTA and CDR2 FQGTGA. This CDR3 reads CASSVHGGENNEQFF. CDR3 bases: TGTGCCAGCAGCGTCCACGGCGGGGAAAACAATGAGCAGTTCTTC.

This clone was seen once. V usage is TRBV4-3 and J usage is TRBJ2-5; TRBD2 might be the D (6 bases). This CDR3 is 17 amino acids long. Between the trimmed V and J ends, which lost 0 bases and 1 base, there was a span of 15 bases. CDR1 and CDR2 from the germline V gene are LGHNA and YSLEER. The CDR3 region has the DNA TGCGCCAGCAGCCAAGATCTCGGGGGACGGTTCCAAGAGACCCAGTACTTC. Protein: CASSQDLGGRFQETQYF.

This chain links TRBV7-2 with TRBJ2-3, with TRBD1 as a possible D gene (5 bases). In germline, CDR1 is SGHTA, CDR2 FQGNSA. The V end was cut by 5 bases, the J end by 5 bases, with 11 bases between. The CDR3 covers 13 residues. Here the CDR3 reads CASSLRGGDTQYF. The CDR3 DNA reads as TGTGCCAGCAGCCTTAGGGGTGGAGATACGCAGTATTTT.

This chain links TRBV24-1 with TRBJ2-1; D is possibly TRBD1 (7 bases). This CDR3 region has 14 residues. The V gene lost 4 bases and the J gene lost 7 bases, with 13 bases spanning the gap. The germline CDR1 and CDR2 sequences are KGHDR and SFDVKD. The CDR3 nucleotides read TGTGCCACCAGTGACTCGACAGGGACTAATGAGCAGTTCTTC. This translates into CATSDSTGTNEQFF.